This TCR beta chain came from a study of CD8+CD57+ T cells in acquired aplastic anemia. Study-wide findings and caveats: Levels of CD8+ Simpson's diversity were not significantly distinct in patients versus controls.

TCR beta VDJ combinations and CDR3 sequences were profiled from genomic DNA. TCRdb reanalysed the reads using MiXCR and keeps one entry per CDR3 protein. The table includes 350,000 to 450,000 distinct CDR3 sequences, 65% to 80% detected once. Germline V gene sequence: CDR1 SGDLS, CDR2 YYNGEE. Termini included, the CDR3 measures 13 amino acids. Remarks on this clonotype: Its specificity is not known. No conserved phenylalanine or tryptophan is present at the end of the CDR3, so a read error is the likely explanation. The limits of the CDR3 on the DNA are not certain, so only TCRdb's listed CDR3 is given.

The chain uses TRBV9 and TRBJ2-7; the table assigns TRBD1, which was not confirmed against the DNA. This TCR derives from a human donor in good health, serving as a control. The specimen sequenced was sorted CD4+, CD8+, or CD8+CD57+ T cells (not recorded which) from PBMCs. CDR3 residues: CASSEGQGRDQPL.